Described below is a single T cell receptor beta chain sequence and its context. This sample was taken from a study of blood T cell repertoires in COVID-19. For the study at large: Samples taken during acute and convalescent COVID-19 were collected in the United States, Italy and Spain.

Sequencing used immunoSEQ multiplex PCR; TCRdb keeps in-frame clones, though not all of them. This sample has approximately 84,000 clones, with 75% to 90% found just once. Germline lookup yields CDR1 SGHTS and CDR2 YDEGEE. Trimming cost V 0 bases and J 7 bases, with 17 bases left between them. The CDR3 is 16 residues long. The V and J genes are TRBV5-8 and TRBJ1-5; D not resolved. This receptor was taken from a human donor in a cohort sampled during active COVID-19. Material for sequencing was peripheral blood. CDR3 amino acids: CASSLVVGPGRQPQHF. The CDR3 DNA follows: TGTGCCAGCAGCTTGGTCGTTGGTCCGGGTCGGCAGCCCCAGCATTTT.